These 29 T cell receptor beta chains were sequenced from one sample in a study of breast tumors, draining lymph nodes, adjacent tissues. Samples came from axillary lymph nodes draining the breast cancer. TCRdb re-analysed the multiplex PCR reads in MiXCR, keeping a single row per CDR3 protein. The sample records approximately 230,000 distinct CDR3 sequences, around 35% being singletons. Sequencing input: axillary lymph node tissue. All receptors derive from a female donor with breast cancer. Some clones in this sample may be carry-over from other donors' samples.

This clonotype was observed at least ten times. CDR3 bases: TGTGCCAGTAGGGAAACAGGGGTGGTTTACAATGAGCAGTTCTTC. It specifies CASRETGVVYNEQFF. This chain joins TRBV19 and TRBJ2-1; 7 nucleotides match TRBD1. V lost 6 bases to trimming and J lost 4 bases; unmatched junction nucleotides: 9. The germline V gene has CDR1 LNHDA and CDR2 SQIVND (reference sequence). CDR3 length: 15 residues.

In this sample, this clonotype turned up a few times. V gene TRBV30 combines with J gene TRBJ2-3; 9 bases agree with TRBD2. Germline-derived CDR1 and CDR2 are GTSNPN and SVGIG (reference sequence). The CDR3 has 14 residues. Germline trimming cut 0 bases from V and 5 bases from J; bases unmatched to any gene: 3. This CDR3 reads CAWSVSSGKDTQYF. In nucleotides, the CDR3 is TGTGCCTGGAGTGTTTCTAGCGGGAAAGATACGCAGTATTTT.

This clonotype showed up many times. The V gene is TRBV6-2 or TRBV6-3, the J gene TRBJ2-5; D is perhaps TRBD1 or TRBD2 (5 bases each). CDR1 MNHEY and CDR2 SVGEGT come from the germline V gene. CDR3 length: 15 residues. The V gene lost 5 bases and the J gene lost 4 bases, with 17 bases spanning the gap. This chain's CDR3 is CASSPGDQYPETQYF. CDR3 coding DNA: TGTGCCAGCAGTCCCGGGGACCAATATCCAGAGACCCAGTACTTC.

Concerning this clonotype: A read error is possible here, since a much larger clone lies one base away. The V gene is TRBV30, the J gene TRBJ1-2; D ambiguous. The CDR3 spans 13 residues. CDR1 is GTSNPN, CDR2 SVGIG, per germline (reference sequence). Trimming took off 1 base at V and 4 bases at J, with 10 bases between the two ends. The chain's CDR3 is CAWSDGVVYGYTF. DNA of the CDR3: TGTGCCTGGAGTGACGGGGTGGTCTATGGCTACACCTTC.

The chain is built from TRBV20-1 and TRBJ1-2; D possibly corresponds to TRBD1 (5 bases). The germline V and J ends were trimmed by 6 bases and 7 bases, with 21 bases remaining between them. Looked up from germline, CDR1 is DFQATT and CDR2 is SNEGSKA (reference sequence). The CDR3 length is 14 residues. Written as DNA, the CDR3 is TGCAGTGCACAGGTGGGGAGGGTCGACTCTGGCTACACCTTC. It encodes CSAQVGRVDSGYTF.

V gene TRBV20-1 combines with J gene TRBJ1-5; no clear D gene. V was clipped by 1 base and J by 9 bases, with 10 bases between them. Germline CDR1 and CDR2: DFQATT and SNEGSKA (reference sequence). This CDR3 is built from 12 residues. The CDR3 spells CSARVLSGPQHF. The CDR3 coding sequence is TGCAGTGCTAGAGTGTTATCCGGGCCCCAGCATTTT.

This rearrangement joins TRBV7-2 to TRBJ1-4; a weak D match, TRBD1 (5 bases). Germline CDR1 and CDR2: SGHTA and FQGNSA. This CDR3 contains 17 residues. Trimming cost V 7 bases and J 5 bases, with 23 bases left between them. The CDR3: CASTFDLGTSTNEKLFF. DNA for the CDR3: TGTGCCAGCACCTTCGACCTGGGGACTAGTACGAATGAAAAACTGTTTTTT.

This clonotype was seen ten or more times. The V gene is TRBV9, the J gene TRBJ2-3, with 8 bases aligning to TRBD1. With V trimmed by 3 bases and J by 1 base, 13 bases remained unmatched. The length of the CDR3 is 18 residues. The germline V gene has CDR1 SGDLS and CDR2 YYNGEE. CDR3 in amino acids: CASSARPRPGGGTDTQYF. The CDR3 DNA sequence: TGTGCCAGCAGCGCCAGACCAAGGCCAGGGGGCGGCACAGATACGCAGTATTTT.

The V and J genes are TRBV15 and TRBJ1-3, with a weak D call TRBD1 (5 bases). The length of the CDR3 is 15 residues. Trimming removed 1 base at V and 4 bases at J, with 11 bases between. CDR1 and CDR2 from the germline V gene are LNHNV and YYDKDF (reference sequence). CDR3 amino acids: CATSRVRAGGNTIYF. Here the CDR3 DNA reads TGTGCCACCAGCAGAGTGCGGGCAGGGGGAAACACCATATATTTT.

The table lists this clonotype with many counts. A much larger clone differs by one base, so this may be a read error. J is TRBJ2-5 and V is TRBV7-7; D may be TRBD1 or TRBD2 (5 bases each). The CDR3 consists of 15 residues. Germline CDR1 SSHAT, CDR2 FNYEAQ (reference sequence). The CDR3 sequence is CASSFGRLGVETQHF. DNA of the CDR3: TGTGCTAGCAGCTTCGGACGTTTGGGGGTAGAGACCCAGCACTTC.

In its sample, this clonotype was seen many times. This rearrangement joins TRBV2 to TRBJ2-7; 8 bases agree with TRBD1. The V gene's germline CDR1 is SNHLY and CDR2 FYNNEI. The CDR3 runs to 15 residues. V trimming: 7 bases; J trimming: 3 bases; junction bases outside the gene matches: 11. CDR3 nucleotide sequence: TGTGCCAGCACCTTAAGGACAGGGTTGGGCTACGAGCAGTACTTC. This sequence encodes CASTLRTGLGYEQYF.

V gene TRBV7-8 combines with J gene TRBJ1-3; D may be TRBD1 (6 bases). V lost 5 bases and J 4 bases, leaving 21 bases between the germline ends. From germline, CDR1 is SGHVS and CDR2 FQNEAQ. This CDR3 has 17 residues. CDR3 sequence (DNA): TGTGCCAGCAGCCTGGAGCGGCGGGGGCTACGCGGAAACACCATATATTTT. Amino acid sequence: CASSLERRGLRGNTIYF.

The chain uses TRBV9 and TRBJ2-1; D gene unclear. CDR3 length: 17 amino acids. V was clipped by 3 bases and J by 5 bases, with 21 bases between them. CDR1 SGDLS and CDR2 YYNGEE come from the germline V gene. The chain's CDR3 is CASSDSVGSLGHNEQFF. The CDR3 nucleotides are TGTGCCAGCAGCGACAGCGTAGGTAGCCTAGGACACAATGAGCAGTTCTTC.

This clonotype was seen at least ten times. This chain's CDR3 is CASSARQGAGYEQYF. The CDR3 nucleotides are TGCGCCAGCAGCGCCAGACAGGGGGCAGGGTACGAGCAGTACTTC. This chain links TRBV5-1 with TRBJ2-7; 10 bases match TRBD1. Trimming cost V 4 bases and J 4 bases; bases outside gene matches: 8. CDR1 is SGHRS and CDR2 is YFSETQ in the germline V gene. This CDR3 spans 15 amino acids.

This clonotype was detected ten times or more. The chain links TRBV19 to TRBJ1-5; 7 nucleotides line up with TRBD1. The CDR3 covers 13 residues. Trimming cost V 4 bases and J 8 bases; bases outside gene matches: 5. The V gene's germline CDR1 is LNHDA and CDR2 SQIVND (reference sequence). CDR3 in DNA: TGTGCCAGTAGTAAGGACAGGTCCGAGCCCCAGCATTTT. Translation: CASSKDRSEPQHF. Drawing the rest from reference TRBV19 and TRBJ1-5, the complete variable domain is DGGITQSPKYLFRKEGQNVTLSCEQNLNHDAMYWYRQDPGQGLRLIYYSQIVNDFQKGDIAEGYSVSREKKESFPLTVTSAQKNPTAFYLCASSKDRSEPQHFGDGTRLSIL.

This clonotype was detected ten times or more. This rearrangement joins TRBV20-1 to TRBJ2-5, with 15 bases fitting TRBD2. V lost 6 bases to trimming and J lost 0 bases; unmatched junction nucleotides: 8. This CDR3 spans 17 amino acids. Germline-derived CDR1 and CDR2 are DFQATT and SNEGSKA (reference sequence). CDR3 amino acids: CSAIGLAGGQDQETQYF. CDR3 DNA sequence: TGCAGTGCAATCGGACTAGCGGGGGGGCAGGACCAAGAGACCCAGTACTTC.

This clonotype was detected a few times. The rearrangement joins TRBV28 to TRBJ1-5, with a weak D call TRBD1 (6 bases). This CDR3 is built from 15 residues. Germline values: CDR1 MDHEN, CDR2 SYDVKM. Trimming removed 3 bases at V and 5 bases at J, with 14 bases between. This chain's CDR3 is CASSLGGWGHQPQHF. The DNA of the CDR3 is TGTGCCAGCAGTTTGGGAGGTTGGGGGCATCAGCCCCAGCATTTT.

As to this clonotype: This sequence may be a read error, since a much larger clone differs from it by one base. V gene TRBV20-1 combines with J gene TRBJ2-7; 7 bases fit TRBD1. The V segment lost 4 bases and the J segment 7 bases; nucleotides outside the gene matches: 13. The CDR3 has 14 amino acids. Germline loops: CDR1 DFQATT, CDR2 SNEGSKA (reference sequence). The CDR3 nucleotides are TGCAGTGCTACTCACTCAGGGGGAGCGGCGGAGCAGTACTTC. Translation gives CSATHSGGAAEQYF.

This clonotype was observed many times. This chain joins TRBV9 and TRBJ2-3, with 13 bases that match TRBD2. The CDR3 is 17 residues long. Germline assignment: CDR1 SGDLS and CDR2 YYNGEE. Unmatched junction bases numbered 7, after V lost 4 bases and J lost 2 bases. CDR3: CASSTRTSGRLTDTQYF. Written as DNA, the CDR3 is TGTGCCAGCAGCACCAGGACTAGCGGGAGACTCACAGATACGCAGTATTTT.

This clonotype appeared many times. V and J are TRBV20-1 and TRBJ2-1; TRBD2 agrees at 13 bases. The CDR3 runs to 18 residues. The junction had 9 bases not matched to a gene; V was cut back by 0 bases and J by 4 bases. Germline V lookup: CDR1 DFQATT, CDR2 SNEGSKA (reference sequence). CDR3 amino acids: CSARERSGLAGKYNEQFF. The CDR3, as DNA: TGCAGTGCTAGAGAGAGGTCGGGACTAGCGGGGAAATACAATGAGCAGTTCTTC.

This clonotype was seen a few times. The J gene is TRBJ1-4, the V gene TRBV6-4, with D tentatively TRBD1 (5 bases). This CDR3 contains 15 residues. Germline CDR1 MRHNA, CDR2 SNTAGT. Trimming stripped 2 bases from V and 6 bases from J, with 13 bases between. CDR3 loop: CASSDGGVWDEKLFF. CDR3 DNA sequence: TGTGCCAGCAGTGACGGGGGGGTTTGGGATGAAAAACTGTTTTTT.

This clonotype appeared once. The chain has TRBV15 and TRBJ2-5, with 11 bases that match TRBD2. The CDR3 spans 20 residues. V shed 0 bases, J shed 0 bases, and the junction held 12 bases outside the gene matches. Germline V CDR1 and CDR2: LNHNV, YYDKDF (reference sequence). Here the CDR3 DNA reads TGTGCCACCAGCAGAGATAGGCTAGCGGGGGGCCTATTGTACCAAGAGACCCAGTACTTC. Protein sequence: CATSRDRLAGGLLYQETQYF.

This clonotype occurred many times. In nucleotides, the CDR3 is TGTGCCAGCAGCTCACTAGCGGGAGGTTCAGATACGCAGTATTTT. Encoded protein: CASSSLAGGSDTQYF. This rearrangement joins TRBV11-2 to TRBJ2-3, with 12 bases identical to TRBD2. CDR1 is SGHAT, CDR2 FQNNGV, per germline. There are 15 residues in the CDR3. Trimming removed 4 bases from V and 4 bases from J; junction bases left unmatched: 3.

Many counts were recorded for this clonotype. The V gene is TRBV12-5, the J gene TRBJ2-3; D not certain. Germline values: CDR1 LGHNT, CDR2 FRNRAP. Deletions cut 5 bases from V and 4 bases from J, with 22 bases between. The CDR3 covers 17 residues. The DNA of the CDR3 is TGTGCTAGTGGTACGAACCCCGTGTCTCTTGGGTCAGATACGCAGTATTTT. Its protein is CASGTNPVSLGSDTQYF.

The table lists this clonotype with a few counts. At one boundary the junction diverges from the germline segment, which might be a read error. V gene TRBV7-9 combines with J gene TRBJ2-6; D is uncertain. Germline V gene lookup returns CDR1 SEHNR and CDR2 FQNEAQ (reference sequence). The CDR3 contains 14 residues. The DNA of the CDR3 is TGTGCCAGCGAAGCCCTGGGCCCAAGCCGTCTTAGATGTTTC. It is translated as CASEALGPSRLRCF.

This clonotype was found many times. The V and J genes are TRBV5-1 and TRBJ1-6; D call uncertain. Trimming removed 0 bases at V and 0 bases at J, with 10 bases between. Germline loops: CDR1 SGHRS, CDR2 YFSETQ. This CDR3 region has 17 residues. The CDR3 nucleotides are TGCGCCAGCAGCTTGGAGGCCGTGAGCTCCTATAATTCACCCCTCCACTTT. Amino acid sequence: CASSLEAVSSYNSPLHF.

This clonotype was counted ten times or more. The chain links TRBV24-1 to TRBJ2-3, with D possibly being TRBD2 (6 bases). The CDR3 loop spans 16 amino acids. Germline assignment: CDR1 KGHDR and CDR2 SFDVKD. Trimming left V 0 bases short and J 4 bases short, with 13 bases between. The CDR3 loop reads CATSDLRENGADTQYF. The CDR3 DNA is TGTGCCACCAGTGATTTGCGGGAGAATGGGGCAGATACGCAGTATTTT.

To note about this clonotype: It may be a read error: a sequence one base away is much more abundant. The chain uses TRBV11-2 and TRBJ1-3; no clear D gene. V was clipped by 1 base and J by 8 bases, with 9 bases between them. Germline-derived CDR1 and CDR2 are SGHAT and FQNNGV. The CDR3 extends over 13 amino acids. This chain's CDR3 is CASSLAASDTIYF. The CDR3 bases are TGTGCCAGCAGCTTAGCCGCCAGCGACACCATATATTTT. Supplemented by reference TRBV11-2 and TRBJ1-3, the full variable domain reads EAGVAQSPRYKIIEKRQSVAFWCNPISGHATLYWYQQILGQGPKLLIQFQNNGVVDDSQLPKDRFSAERLKGVDSTLKIQPAKLEDSAVYLCASSLAASDTIYFGEGSWLTVV.

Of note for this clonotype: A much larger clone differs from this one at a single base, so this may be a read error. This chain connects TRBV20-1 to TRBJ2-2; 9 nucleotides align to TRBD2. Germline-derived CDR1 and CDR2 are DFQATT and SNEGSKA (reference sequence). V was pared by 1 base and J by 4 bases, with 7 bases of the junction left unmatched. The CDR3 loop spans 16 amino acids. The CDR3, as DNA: TGCAGTGCTAGAGGCGGGCGGGAGGGGACCACCGGGGAGCTGTTTTTT. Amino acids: CSARGGREGTTGELFF.